The 11 T cell receptor beta chains below were found in one sample sequenced in a study of CD8 T cells in Susac syndrome. Reverse transcription of roughly 0.5 to 1 ug RNA was carried out with random hexamers. MiXCR, run by TCRdb on the immunoSEQ multiplex PCR reads, gives a single entry per CDR3 protein. The table has 250,000 or so distinct CDR3 sequences, around 95% seen once; the top ten hold roughly 0.072%. Sequencing used CD4+ T cells from PBMCs. Receptor source: a human donor with multiple sclerosis.

V usage is TRBV6-6 and J usage is TRBJ1-5, with 7 bases aligning to TRBD1. This CDR3 is built from 15 residues. Unmatched junction bases numbered 10, after V lost 5 bases and J lost 6 bases. CDR1 is MNHNY, CDR2 SVGAGI, per germline (reference sequence). The chain's CDR3 is CASSIPGQMGQPQHF. The CDR3 region has the DNA TGTGCCAGCAGTATACCGGGACAGATGGGTCAGCCCCAGCATTTT.

The V call is TRBV20-1, the J call TRBJ2-7; 10 bases match TRBD1. V lost 4 bases, J lost 5 bases, and 5 bases stayed unmatched. Germline CDR1 and CDR2: DFQATT and SNEGSKA (reference sequence). The CDR3 sequence is 13 residues long. CDR3 region: CSAKGQGSHEQYF. The CDR3 nucleotides are TGCAGTGCTAAGGGACAGGGGAGCCACGAGCAGTACTTC.

This chain connects TRBV6-1 to TRBJ1-5; D gene uncertain. From germline, CDR1 is MNHNS and CDR2 SASEGT. The CDR3 is 17 amino acids. With 5 bases removed from V and 3 bases from J, the gap between germline ends came to 20 bases. The CDR3 reads CASSLGILMRNNQPQHF. In DNA, the CDR3 is TGTGCCAGCAGTCTGGGGATACTAATGAGGAACAATCAGCCCCAGCATTTT.

This chain's CDR3 is CASSIRAGANVLTF. The CDR3 DNA sequence: TGTGCCAGTAGTATCAGGGCTGGGGCCAACGTCCTGACTTTC. The rearrangement links TRBV19 to TRBJ2-6; D might be TRBD1 (5 bases). Trimming took 3 bases from V and 2 from J, leaving 5 bases between them. CDR1 is LNHDA, CDR2 SQIVND, per germline (reference sequence). The CDR3 loop spans 14 amino acids.

This clonotype appeared a single time. The chain links TRBV28 to TRBJ2-1; D remains unclear. V was clipped by 5 bases and J by 0 bases, with 8 bases between them. The CDR3 extends over 14 amino acids. Germline V gives CDR1 MDHEN, CDR2 SYDVKM. The CDR3 coding sequence is TGTGCCAGCAGTGTACTGAGCTCCTACAATGAGCAGTTCTTC. Translated, it gives CASSVLSSYNEQFF.

The V call is TRBV12-3 or TRBV12-4, the J call TRBJ1-2; no reliable D call. This CDR3 spans 15 amino acids. Deletions cut 3 bases from V and 0 bases from J, with 11 bases between. CDR3 residues: CASSFGRPANYGYTF. The CDR3 DNA sequence: TGTGCCAGCAGTTTTGGACGGCCAGCTAACTATGGCTACACCTTC.

CDR3 loop: CASSPPAGPRETQYF. CDR3 in DNA: TGTGCCAGCAGCCCGCCAGCGGGACCCCGCGAGACCCAGTACTTC. The V call is TRBV6-1, the J call TRBJ2-5; 7 nucleotides align to TRBD2. Germline CDR1 and CDR2: MNHNS and SASEGT. The CDR3 extends over 15 amino acids. V dropped 6 bases and J dropped 5; count of bases not matched to a gene: 12.

J is TRBJ2-5 and V is TRBV12-3 or TRBV12-4; maybe TRBD2 (6 bases). V was shortened by 7 bases and J by 3 bases, with 18 bases between the two germline ends. The CDR3 runs 15 residues. CDR3 DNA sequence: TGTGCCAGCAATGGGCCCGCGGGGCGTGAAGAGACCCAGTACTTC. As protein: CASNGPAGREETQYF.

This clonotype appeared a few times. The V and J genes are TRBV12-3 or TRBV12-4 and TRBJ1-2; TRBD1 aligns across 10 bases. V gave up 5 bases and J gave up 7 bases; unmatched junction bases: 4. There are 13 residues in the CDR3. The CDR3 DNA sequence: TGTGCCAGCAGTCGACAGGGGGCGCGTGGCTACACCTTC. This translates into CASSRQGARGYTF.

The CDR3 region is CASSPRREGELFF. CDR3 nucleotides: TGTGCCAGCAGTCCCCGGCGGGAGGGTGAGCTGTTTTTT. V is TRBV12-3 or TRBV12-4 and J is TRBJ2-2; 9 nucleotides agree with TRBD2. With V trimmed by 5 bases and J by 11 bases, 6 bases remained unmatched. The CDR3 is 13 residues long.

This chain connects TRBV29-1 to TRBJ1-3, with D possibly matching TRBD1 (6 bases). Per germline, CDR1 SQVTM and CDR2 ANQGSEA. The CDR3 runs to 13 residues. V was clipped by 4 bases and J by 4 bases, with 11 bases between them. CDR3 nucleotide sequence: TGCAGCGTTGGAGGGACACTAGGAAACACCATATATTTT. This encodes CSVGGTLGNTIYF. Full variable domain (missing parts from reference TRBV29-1 and TRBJ1-3): SAVISQKPSRDICQRGTSLTIQCQVDSQVTMMFWYRQQPGQSLTLIATANQGSEATYESGFVIDKFPISRPNLTFSTLTVSNMSPEDSSIYLCSVGGTLGNTIYFGEGSWLTVV.